This TCR beta chain was identified during a study of CD8+ T cells in alopecia areata. Extracted RNA was reverse transcribed into cDNA, the sequencing template. This table comes from immunoSEQ multiplex PCR, and its TCRdb copy is limited to in-frame clones, with some not included. Of 100,000 to 120,000 clones in the sample, 56% are singletons; the top ten hold more than 3%. Sample treatment: oral pan-JAK inhibitor, 5-10 mg twice daily. Study-level results: Tofacitinib significantly decreased scalp clonality and expanded CD8+ clones among top 100.

With respect to this clone: The antigen is unknown.

The TCR was taken from a human donor with alopecia areata. The source material was CD4+ T cells sorted from blood, sampled at week 24, from a patient treated with tofacitinib.

The CDR3 bases are TGCGCCAGCAGCTTGGACAGGGTAGTCTATGGCTACACCTTC. Translating gives CASSLDRVVYGYTF. This chain links TRBV5-1 with TRBJ1-2; possible D gene TRBD1, 6 bases. Germline V gives CDR1 SGHRS, CDR2 YFSETQ. The CDR3 totals 14 residues. V was trimmed by 0 bases and J by 4 bases, leaving 10 bases between them.